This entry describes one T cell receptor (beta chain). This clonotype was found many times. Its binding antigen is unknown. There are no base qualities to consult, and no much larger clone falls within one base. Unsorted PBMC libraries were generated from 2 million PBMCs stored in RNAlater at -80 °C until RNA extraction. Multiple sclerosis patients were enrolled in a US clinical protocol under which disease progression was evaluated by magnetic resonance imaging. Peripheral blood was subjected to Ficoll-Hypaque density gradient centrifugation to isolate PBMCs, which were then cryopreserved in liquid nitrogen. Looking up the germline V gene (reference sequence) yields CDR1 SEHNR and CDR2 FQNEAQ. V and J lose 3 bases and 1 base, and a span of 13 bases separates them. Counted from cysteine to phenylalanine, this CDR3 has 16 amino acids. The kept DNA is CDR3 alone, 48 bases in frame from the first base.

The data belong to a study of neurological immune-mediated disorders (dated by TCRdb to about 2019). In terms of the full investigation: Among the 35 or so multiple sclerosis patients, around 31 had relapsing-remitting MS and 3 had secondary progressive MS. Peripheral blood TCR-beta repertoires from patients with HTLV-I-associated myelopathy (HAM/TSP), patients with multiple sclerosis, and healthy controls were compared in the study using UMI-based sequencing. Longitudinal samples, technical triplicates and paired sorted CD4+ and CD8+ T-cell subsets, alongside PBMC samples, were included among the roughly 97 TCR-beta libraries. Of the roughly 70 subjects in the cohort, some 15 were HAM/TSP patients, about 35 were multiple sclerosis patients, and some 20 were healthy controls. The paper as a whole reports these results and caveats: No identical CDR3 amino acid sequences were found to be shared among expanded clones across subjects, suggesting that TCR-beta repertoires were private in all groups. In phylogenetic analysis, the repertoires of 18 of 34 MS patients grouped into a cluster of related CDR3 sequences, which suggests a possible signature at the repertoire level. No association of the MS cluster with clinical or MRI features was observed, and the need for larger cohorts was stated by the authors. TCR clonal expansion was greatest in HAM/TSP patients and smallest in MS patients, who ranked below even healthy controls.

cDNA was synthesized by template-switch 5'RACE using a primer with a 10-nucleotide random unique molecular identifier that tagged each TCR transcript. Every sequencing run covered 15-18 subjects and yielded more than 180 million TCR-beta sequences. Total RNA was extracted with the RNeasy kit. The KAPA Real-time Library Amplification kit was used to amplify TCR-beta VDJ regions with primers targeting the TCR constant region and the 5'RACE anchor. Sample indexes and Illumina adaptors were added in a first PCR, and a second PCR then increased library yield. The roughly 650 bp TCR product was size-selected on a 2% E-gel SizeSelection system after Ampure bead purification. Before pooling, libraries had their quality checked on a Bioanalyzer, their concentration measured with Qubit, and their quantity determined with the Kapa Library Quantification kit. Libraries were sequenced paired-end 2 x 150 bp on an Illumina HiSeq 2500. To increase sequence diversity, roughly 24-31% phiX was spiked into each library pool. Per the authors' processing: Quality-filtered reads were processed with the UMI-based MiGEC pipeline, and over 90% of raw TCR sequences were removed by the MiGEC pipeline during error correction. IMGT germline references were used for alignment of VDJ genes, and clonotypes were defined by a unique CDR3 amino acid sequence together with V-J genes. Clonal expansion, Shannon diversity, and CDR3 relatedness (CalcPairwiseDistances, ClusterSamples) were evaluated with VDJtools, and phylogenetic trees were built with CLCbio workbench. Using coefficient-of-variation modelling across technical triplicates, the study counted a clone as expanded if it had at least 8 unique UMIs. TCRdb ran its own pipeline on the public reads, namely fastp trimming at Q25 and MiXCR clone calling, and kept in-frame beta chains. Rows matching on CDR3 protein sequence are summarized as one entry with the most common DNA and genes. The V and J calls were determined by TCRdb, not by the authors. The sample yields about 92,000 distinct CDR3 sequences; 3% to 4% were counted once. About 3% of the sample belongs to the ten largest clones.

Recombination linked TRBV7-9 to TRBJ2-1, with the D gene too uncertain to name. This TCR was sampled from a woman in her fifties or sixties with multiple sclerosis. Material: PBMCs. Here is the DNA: TGTGCCAGCAGCTTTTTAGTGGGGTGGTCCTACAATGAGCAGTTCTTC. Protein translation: CASSFLVGWSYNEQFF.